This is a list of T cell receptor beta chains from one sample in a study of CD8+ T cells in alopecia areata. Generated by immunoSEQ multiplex PCR, the TCRdb table keeps only in-frame clones and is missing some. The sample consists of some 180,000 clones, about 47% of them appearing once. The specimen comprised CD8+ T cells sorted from blood, sampled between weeks 51 and 54, from a patient treated with tofacitinib. All receptors derive from a human donor with alopecia areata. CDR3s include the opening cysteine and the closing phenylalanine or tryptophan. Fields, in order: V gene, clone size, D gene, J gene, CDR3 protein, CDR3 DNA. A D gene is named only where the DNA matches it firmly. The listing skips clone size in some rows; elsewhere it reads once, few, many or a size class.

v_gene: TRBV29-1
abundance: few
d_gene: .
j_gene: TRBJ1-1
CDR3aa: CSVGGEGTEAFF
CDR3nt: TGCAGCGTTGGGGGAGAGGGCACTGAAGCTTTCTTT

v_gene: TRBV15
abundance: .
d_gene: TRBD1
j_gene: TRBJ2-7
CDR3aa: CATTTGGHDEQYF
CDR3nt: TGTGCCACCACCACAGGGGGCCATGACGAGCAGTACTTC

v_gene: TRBV4-1
abundance: .
d_gene: TRBD2
j_gene: TRBJ2-5
CDR3aa: CASSQAALAGGRGETQYF
CDR3nt: TGCGCCAGCAGCCAAGCAGCTTTAGCGGGGGGCCGGGGAGAGACCCAGTACTTC

v_gene: TRBV19
abundance: .
d_gene: .
j_gene: TRBJ2-5
CDR3aa: CASSLSDEETQYF
CDR3nt: TGTGCCAGTAGTCTTAGCGACGAAGAGACCCAGTACTTC

v_gene: TRBV30
abundance: .
d_gene: .
j_gene: TRBJ1-1
CDR3aa: CAWTRRTEAFF
CDR3nt: TGTGCCTGGACGAGAAGGACTGAAGCTTTCTTT

v_gene: TRBV5-6
abundance: .
d_gene: .
j_gene: TRBJ1-1
CDR3aa: CAFSSGETEAFF
CDR3nt: TGTGCCTTTTCATCAGGGGAGACTGAAGCTTTCTTT

v_gene: TRBV2
abundance: .
d_gene: .
j_gene: TRBJ1-2
CDR3aa: CANTNEGNYGYTF
CDR3nt: TGTGCCAATACAAATGAGGGTAACTATGGCTACACCTTC

v_gene: TRBV27
abundance: .
d_gene: .
j_gene: TRBJ1-1
CDR3aa: CASSPLMNTEAFF
CDR3nt: TGTGCCAGCAGTCCCCTCATGAACACTGAAGCTTTCTTT

v_gene: TRBV27
abundance: .
d_gene: .
j_gene: TRBJ2-7
CDR3aa: CASSFSRGQISYEQYF
CDR3nt: TGTGCCAGCAGTTTTTCCCGCGGGCAGATATCCTACGAGCAGTACTTC

v_gene: TRBV7-9
abundance: few
d_gene: .
j_gene: TRBJ1-5
CDR3aa: CASSLDSRYSNQPQHF
CDR3nt: TGTGCCAGCAGCCTAGACTCTAGGTATAGCAATCAGCCCCAGCATTTT

v_gene: TRBV6-6
abundance: .
d_gene: .
j_gene: TRBJ2-7
CDR3aa: CASSQGGLHSYEQYF
CDR3nt: TGTGCCAGCAGTCAAGGGGGACTCCACTCCTACGAGCAGTACTTC

v_gene: TRBV7-2
abundance: .
d_gene: TRBD2
j_gene: TRBJ2-7
CDR3aa: CASSLAAGGSSYEQYF
CDR3nt: TGTGCCAGCAGCCTGGCAGCGGGGGGGAGCTCCTACGAGCAGTACTTC

v_gene: TRBV19
abundance: .
d_gene: .
j_gene: TRBJ1-1
CDR3aa: CASSRFAGWNTEAFF
CDR3nt: TGTGCCAGTAGCCGTTTTGCCGGGTGGAACACTGAAGCTTTCTTT

v_gene: TRBV30
abundance: .
d_gene: .
j_gene: TRBJ1-1
CDR3aa: CAWSGGDTEAFF
CDR3nt: TGTGCCTGGAGTGGGGGTGACACTGAAGCTTTCTTT

v_gene: TRBV12-5
abundance: .
d_gene: .
j_gene: TRBJ1-5
CDR3aa: CASDLDSDSNQPQHF
CDR3nt: TGTGCTAGTGACCTGGACAGTGATAGCAATCAGCCCCAGCATTTT

v_gene: TRBV23-1
abundance: .
d_gene: .
j_gene: TRBJ2-7
CDR3aa: CASSGQHEQYF
CDR3nt: TGCGCCAGCAGTGGCCAGCATGAGCAGTACTTC

v_gene: TRBV19
abundance: once
d_gene: .
j_gene: TRBJ1-2
CDR3aa: CASSIWNYGYTF
CDR3nt: TGTGCCAGTAGTATTTGGAACTATGGCTACACCTTC

v_gene: TRBV5-1
abundance: few
d_gene: .
j_gene: TRBJ1-2
CDR3aa: CASSLVTGDGYTF
CDR3nt: TGCGCCAGCAGCTTGGTTACAGGTGATGGCTACACCTTC

v_gene: TRBV9
abundance: once
d_gene: TRBD2
j_gene: TRBJ2-1
CDR3aa: CASSVGTSVSNEQFF
CDR3nt: TGTGCCAGCAGCGTCGGGACTAGCGTTAGTAATGAGCAGTTCTTC

v_gene: TRBV2
abundance: .
d_gene: .
j_gene: TRBJ1-4
CDR3aa: CASSVRTDLNEKLFF
CDR3nt: TGTGCCAGCAGTGTTCGAACAGACCTTAATGAAAAACTGTTTTTT

v_gene: TRBV6-5
abundance: .
d_gene: TRBD1
j_gene: TRBJ1-2
CDR3aa: CASSAQGGSVGYTF
CDR3nt: TGTGCCAGCAGTGCACAGGGGGGCTCGGTTGGCTACACCTTC

v_gene: TRBV6-6
abundance: .
d_gene: TRBD1
j_gene: TRBJ2-3
CDR3aa: CASSYRTGITDTQYF
CDR3nt: TGTGCCAGCAGTTACCGGACAGGGATTACAGATACGCAGTATTTT

v_gene: TRBV9
abundance: .
d_gene: .
j_gene: TRBJ2-7
CDR3aa: CASSPRGGEQYF
CDR3nt: TGTGCCAGCAGCCCCCGTGGCGGGGAGCAGTACTTC

v_gene: TRBV29-1
abundance: once
d_gene: .
j_gene: TRBJ1-1
CDR3aa: CSVQENTEAFF
CDR3nt: TGCAGCGTTCAAGAGAACACTGAGGCTTTCTTT

v_gene: TRBV2
abundance: .
d_gene: .
j_gene: TRBJ1-2
CDR3aa: CASSEVWGYTF
CDR3nt: TGTGCCAGCAGTGAGGTCTGGGGCTACACCTTC

v_gene: TRBV7-9
abundance: .
d_gene: .
j_gene: TRBJ2-7
CDR3aa: CASQRAGSSDEQYF
CDR3nt: TGTGCCAGCCAACGGGCGGGGTCGTCGGACGAGCAGTACTTC

v_gene: TRBV5-1
abundance: .
d_gene: .
j_gene: TRBJ1-4
CDR3aa: CASSLGSGEKLFF
CDR3nt: TGCGCCAGCAGCTTGGGGTCAGGAGAAAAACTGTTTTTT

v_gene: TRBV7-9
abundance: few
d_gene: .
j_gene: TRBJ2-5
CDR3aa: CASSFSDSRETQYF
CDR3nt: TGTGCCAGCAGCTTCTCGGACAGCCGGGAGACCCAGTACTTC

v_gene: TRBV30
abundance: .
d_gene: .
j_gene: TRBJ2-1
CDR3aa: CAWSAQGSEQFF
CDR3nt: TGTGCCTGGAGTGCTCAGGGTTCTGAGCAGTTCTTC

v_gene: TRBV6-5
abundance: .
d_gene: .
j_gene: TRBJ2-1
CDR3aa: CASMSRVSYNEQFF
CDR3nt: TGTGCCAGCATGAGCAGGGTTTCCTACAATGAGCAGTTCTTC

v_gene: TRBV9
abundance: .
d_gene: .
j_gene: TRBJ2-1
CDR3aa: CASSPRSYNEQFF
CDR3nt: TGTGCCAGCAGCCCCCGGTCCTACAATGAGCAGTTCTTC

v_gene: TRBV4-1
abundance: few
d_gene: .
j_gene: TRBJ1-6
CDR3aa: CASSQGRGGNSPLHF
CDR3nt: TGCGCCAGCAGCCAAGGTCGCGGTGGTAATTCACCCCTCCACTTT

v_gene: TRBV29-1
abundance: few
d_gene: .
j_gene: TRBJ1-2
CDR3aa: CSALQDAGYTF
CDR3nt: TGCAGCGCCCTTCAGGATGCGGGCTACACCTTC

v_gene: TRBV2
abundance: few
d_gene: .
j_gene: TRBJ2-7
CDR3aa: CASSLRDSYEQYF
CDR3nt: TGTGCCAGCAGTCTCCGGGACTCCTACGAGCAGTACTTC

v_gene: TRBV7-9
abundance: .
d_gene: .
j_gene: TRBJ2-1
CDR3aa: CASSLRVGEAYNEQFF
CDR3nt: TGTGCCAGCAGCTTACGGGTAGGGGAGGCATACAATGAGCAGTTCTTC

v_gene: TRBV30
abundance: .
d_gene: TRBD1
j_gene: TRBJ1-5
CDR3aa: CACQDRAGQPQHF
CDR3nt: TGTGCCTGCCAGGACAGGGCGGGACAGCCCCAGCATTTT

v_gene: TRBV7-9
abundance: .
d_gene: .
j_gene: TRBJ2-7
CDR3aa: CASSLGAPAYEQYF
CDR3nt: TGTGCCAGCAGCTTAGGGGCTCCTGCCTACGAGCAGTACTTC

v_gene: TRBV7-4
abundance: .
d_gene: .
j_gene: TRBJ2-7
CDR3aa: CASSQTHRRTYEQYF
CDR3nt: TGTGCCAGCAGTCAAACACACAGGCGCACCTACGAGCAGTACTTC

v_gene: TRBV6-5
abundance: few
d_gene: .
j_gene: TRBJ2-5
CDR3aa: CASSYVAETQYF
CDR3nt: TGTGCCAGCAGTTACGTGGCGGAGACCCAGTACTTC

v_gene: TRBV5-4
abundance: few
d_gene: TRBD1
j_gene: TRBJ2-7
CDR3aa: CASSIDRGLNEQYF
CDR3nt: TGTGCCAGCAGCATCGACAGGGGGCTAAATGAGCAGTACTTC

v_gene: TRBV13
abundance: .
d_gene: .
j_gene: TRBJ1-2
CDR3aa: CASSLAVRGRDGYTF
CDR3nt: TGTGCCAGCAGCTTAGCGGTGCGGGGCAGGGATGGCTACACCTTC

v_gene: TRBV6-5
abundance: few
d_gene: .
j_gene: TRBJ2-5
CDR3aa: CASSYGEGETQYF
CDR3nt: TGTGCCAGCAGTTACGGGGAAGGGGAGACCCAGTACTTC

v_gene: TRBV30
abundance: .
d_gene: .
j_gene: TRBJ1-4
CDR3aa: CAWSAFGTRGEKLFF
CDR3nt: TGTGCCTGGAGCGCCTTTGGGACGAGAGGGGAAAAACTGTTTTTT

v_gene: TRBV13
abundance: .
d_gene: .
j_gene: TRBJ2-1
CDR3aa: CASSPTSWHEQFF
CDR3nt: TGTGCCAGCAGCCCGACCAGCTGGCATGAGCAGTTCTTC

v_gene: TRBV5-4
abundance: .
d_gene: .
j_gene: TRBJ2-7
CDR3aa: CASSLTPSYEQYF
CDR3nt: TGTGCCAGCAGCTTGACCCCTTCCTACGAGCAGTACTTC

v_gene: TRBV5-6
abundance: .
d_gene: .
j_gene: TRBJ1-2
CDR3aa: CASSFVVQSYTF
CDR3nt: TGTGCCAGCAGCTTCGTGGTCCAGAGCTACACCTTC

v_gene: TRBV6-5
abundance: .
d_gene: .
j_gene: TRBJ2-7
CDR3aa: CASRRTTGPYEQYF
CDR3nt: TGTGCCAGCAGGAGAACGACAGGCCCCTACGAGCAGTACTTC

v_gene: TRBV27
abundance: .
d_gene: .
j_gene: TRBJ1-5
CDR3aa: CASSLFPPIPGSNQPQHF
CDR3nt: TGTGCCAGCAGTTTATTCCCCCCGATACCGGGAAGCAATCAGCCCCAGCATTTT

v_gene: TRBV29-1
abundance: few
d_gene: TRBD1
j_gene: TRBJ2-2
CDR3aa: CSVAGTGATGELFF
CDR3nt: TGCAGCGTAGCCGGGACAGGGGCCACCGGGGAGCTGTTTTTT